The 13 T cell receptor beta chains presented below share a single source sample, sequenced in a study of beta chain features in type 1 diabetes. TCRB transcripts that were expressed got sequenced, as all of the isolated RNA had been reverse transcribed. Assay: immunoSEQ multiplex PCR; the TCRdb copy retains only in-frame clones and omits some. The table records around 430,000 clones, 30% of them present only once. The material sequenced was naive CD4+ T cells from blood. Receptors originate from a man aged 18 to 35 in good health.

This clone was detected a few times. The rearrangement uses TRBV5-1 and TRBJ2-5; TRBD1 matches at 8 bases. The CDR3 has 13 amino acids. Germline assignment: CDR1 SGHRS and CDR2 YFSETQ. V lost 3 bases and J lost 7; bases outside the gene matches: 5. DNA of the CDR3: TGCGCCAGCAGCTCGACAGGGGAGCCGACCCAGTACTTC. It specifies CASSSTGEPTQYF.

In this sample, this clone turned up a few times. The genes are TRBV18 and TRBJ2-7; 7 positions agree with TRBD1. Trimming at V came to 3 bases and at J to 8 bases, leaving 10 bases not matched to a gene. The germline gives CDR1 KGHSH, CDR2 LQKENI. The CDR3 is made up of 14 amino acids. The CDR3 sequence is CASSPGQSRVQQYF. The CDR3 DNA sequence: TGTGCCAGCTCACCGGGACAGTCACGTGTCCAGCAGTACTTC. Full variable domain (rest looked up from reference TRBV18 and TRBJ2-7): NAGVMQNPRHLVRRRGQEARLRCSPMKGHSHVYWYRQLPEEGLKFMVYLQKENIIDESGMPKERFSAEFPKEGPSILRIQQVVRGDSAAYFCASSPGQSRVQQYFGPGTRLTVT.

This chain links TRBV30 with TRBJ2-7; TRBD1 agrees at 9 bases. Germline trimming cut 5 bases from V and 3 bases from J; bases unmatched to any gene: 8. CDR1 GTSNPN and CDR2 SVGIG come from the germline V gene (reference sequence). The CDR3 runs to 14 residues. In DNA, the CDR3 is TGTGCCTGGGCGAAGGACAGGGGAGACTACGAGCAGTACTTC. The encoded protein is CAWAKDRGDYEQYF.

This clone came up a few times. This chain connects TRBV30 to TRBJ2-7; a weak D match, TRBD2 (5 bases). The CDR3 is 12 amino acids. The germline V gene has CDR1 GTSNPN and CDR2 SVGIG (reference sequence). The V end was cut by 4 bases, the J end by 3 bases, with 10 bases between. CDR3 coding DNA: TGTGCCTGGAATCGGGGTAACTACGAGCAGTACTTC. It is translated as CAWNRGNYEQYF.

The chain couples TRBV30 to TRBJ1-2, with D hard to call. The CDR3 spans 14 residues. CDR1 is GTSNPN, CDR2 SVGIG, per germline (reference sequence). V lost 1 base and J lost 2, with 11 bases in between. CDR3 nucleotide sequence: TGTGCCTGGAGTGGGGTGCGGGTAAACTATGGCTACACCTTC. It is translated as CAWSGVRVNYGYTF.

This clone was counted between two and nine times. V usage is TRBV2 and J usage is TRBJ1-2; no definite D call. Trimming stripped 1 base from V and 3 bases from J, with 6 bases between. Germline values: CDR1 SNHLY, CDR2 FYNNEI. The CDR3 is made up of 13 amino acids. The CDR3 loop is CASSEGGHYGYTF. The CDR3 region has the DNA TGTGCCAGCAGTGAAGGAGGACACTATGGCTACACCTTC.

The rearrangement uses TRBV4-2 and TRBJ2-5; tentative D call: TRBD2 (5 bases). The CDR3 runs 17 residues. V lost 0 bases to trimming and J lost 4 bases, with 18 bases between them. Germline V lookup: CDR1 LGHNA, CDR2 YNFKEQ. The CDR3 loop reads CASSQELGLANGETQYF. The CDR3 nucleotides read TGTGCCAGCAGCCAAGAACTGGGCCTAGCAAATGGAGAGACCCAGTACTTC.

This clone was detected a few times. This chain connects TRBV20-1 to TRBJ2-1; D gene uncertain. CDR3 length equals 10 residues. Germline CDR1 reads DFQATT; CDR2 reads SNEGSKA (reference sequence). V was trimmed by 6 bases and J by 10 bases, leaving 10 bases between them. CDR3: CSAQTREQFF. The CDR3 bases are TGCAGTGCGCAGACTCGGGAGCAGTTCTTC.

This chain links TRBV30 with TRBJ2-7; D is ambiguous. Trimming cost V 1 base and J 5 bases, with 12 bases left between them. This CDR3 contains 13 residues. Germline assignment: CDR1 GTSNPN and CDR2 SVGIG (reference sequence). In nucleotides, the CDR3 is TGTGCCTGGAGTGCTGGCAGGTCCCACGAGCAGTACTTC. It is translated as CAWSAGRSHEQYF.

The chain employs TRBV10-3 and TRBJ1-2; 8 bases fit TRBD1. CDR3 length: 15 amino acids. V gave up 2 bases and J gave up 3 bases; unmatched junction bases: 5. The V gene's germline CDR1 is ENHRY and CDR2 SYGVKD. This CDR3 is CAISEEAGGHYGYTF. CDR3 sequence (DNA): TGTGCCATCAGTGAGGAGGCAGGGGGCCACTATGGCTACACCTTC.

This clone was observed a few times. The chain uses TRBV2 and TRBJ2-3; D gene unclear. CDR1 and CDR2 (germline): SNHLY, FYNNEI. The CDR3 is 14 amino acids. V lost 7 bases and J lost 1, with 12 bases in between. The CDR3 protein is CASTRTAGTDTQYF. The CDR3 DNA reads as TGTGCCAGCACCCGGACGGCGGGCACAGATACGCAGTATTTT.

CDR3 DNA: TGTGCCAGCAGCGTAGGGAGGGGCCAAGAGACCCAGTACTTC. It is translated as CASSVGRGQETQYF. V gene TRBV9 combines with J gene TRBJ2-5; TRBD2 is a possible D gene (6 bases). V gave up 0 bases and J gave up 1 base, with 7 bases separating them. Germline V lookup: CDR1 SGDLS, CDR2 YYNGEE. The length of the CDR3 is 14 residues.

V is TRBV2 and J is TRBJ2-4; D is unclear. Looked up from germline, CDR1 is SNHLY and CDR2 is FYNNEI. CDR3 length: 11 residues. Trimming shortened V by 3 bases and J by 8 bases, and 5 bases separated the two germline ends. The CDR3 spells CASSDFHIQYF. The CDR3, as DNA: TGTGCCAGCAGTGATTTCCACATTCAGTACTTC.